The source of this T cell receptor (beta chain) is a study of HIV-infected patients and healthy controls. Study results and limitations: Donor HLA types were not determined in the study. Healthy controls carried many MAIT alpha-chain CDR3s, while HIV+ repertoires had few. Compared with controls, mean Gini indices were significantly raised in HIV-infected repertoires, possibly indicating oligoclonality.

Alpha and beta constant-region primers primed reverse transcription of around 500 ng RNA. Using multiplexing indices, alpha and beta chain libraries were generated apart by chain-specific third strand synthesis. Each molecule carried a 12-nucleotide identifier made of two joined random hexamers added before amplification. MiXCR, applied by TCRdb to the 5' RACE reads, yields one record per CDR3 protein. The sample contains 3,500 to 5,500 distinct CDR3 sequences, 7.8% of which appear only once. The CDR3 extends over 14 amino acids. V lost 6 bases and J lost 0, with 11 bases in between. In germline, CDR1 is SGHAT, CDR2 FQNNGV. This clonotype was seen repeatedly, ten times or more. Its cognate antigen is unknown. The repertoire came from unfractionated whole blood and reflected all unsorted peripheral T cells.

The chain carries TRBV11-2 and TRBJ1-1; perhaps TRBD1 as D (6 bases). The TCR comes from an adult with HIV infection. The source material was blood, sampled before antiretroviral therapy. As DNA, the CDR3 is TGTGCCAGCAGGAGACAGGACTTGAACACTGAAGCTTTCTTT. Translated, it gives CASRRQDLNTEAFF. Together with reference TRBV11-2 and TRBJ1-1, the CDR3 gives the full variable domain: EAGVAQSPRYKIIEKRQSVAFWCNPISGHATLYWYQQILGQGPKLLIQFQNNGVVDDSQLPKDRFSAERLKGVDSTLKIQPAKLEDSAVYLCASRRQDLNTEAFFGQGTRLTVV.